This TCR beta chain comes out of a study of regulatory T cells in long-lasting Graves disease. The CDR3 is 15 amino acids. V shed 1 base and J shed 3 bases, with 9 bases lying between them. The germline gives CDR1 LGHDT, CDR2 YNNKEL (reference sequence). Time point described: newly diagnosed GD, antithyroid drugs for less than 3 months. Isolated PBMC RNA provided the starting material for the TCR library. Patient provenance is recorded as an endocrinology department in Xi'an, China. Arm-PCR of CDR3 regions with iRepertoire HTBI primers generated TCR beta libraries. TCRdb ran MiXCR on the multiplex PCR reads and lists one entry per CDR3 protein. Of fewer than 500,000 distinct CDR3 sequences in the sample, about a sixth were seen once. These data were likewise used in another study, on T cells in Graves' hyperthyroidism and ophthalmopathy.

This sequence was found in a man between 35 and 55 years old with Graves disease. Sample: peripheral blood mononuclear cells (PBMCs), taken at new diagnosis, from a patient treated with antithyroid drugs. The chain carries TRBV3-1 and TRBJ2-2, with D perhaps matching TRBD1 (5 bases). The CDR3 sequence: CASSQVPGYTGELFF. DNA of the CDR3: TGTGCCAGCAGCCAAGTTCCAGGGTACACCGGGGAGCTGTTTTTT.